This T cell receptor (beta chain) originates from a study of identical twins. Overall study findings and caveats: For out-of-frame beta sequences, excess twin sharing was weaker.

All donors comprised healthy Caucasians. The CDR3 covers 16 residues. Unmatched junction bases numbered 14, after V lost 5 bases and J lost 3 bases. Germline V gene lookup returns CDR1 DFQATT and CDR2 SNEGSKA (reference sequence). About this clonotype: Its antigen is not identified.

Unique molecular identifiers were in the cDNA, with template-switch universal primer binding. A single record per CDR3 protein comes from TCRdb applying MiXCR to the 5' RACE reads. Found here are under 500,000 distinct CDR3 sequences, approximately 15% of them singletons; the top ten hold more than 0.8%. The sample was also reused in another study, on yellow fever vaccine responses in identical twins.

This TCR was sampled from a young woman in good health. The specimen sequenced was CD4+ T cells sorted from blood. The chain recombines TRBV20-1 with TRBJ2-3; 7 bases fit TRBD2. The CDR3 DNA is TGCAGTGCTCCCTTTCGGGGGGTGGATCTTACAGATACGCAGTATTTT. Its protein product is CSAPFRGVDLTDTQYF.